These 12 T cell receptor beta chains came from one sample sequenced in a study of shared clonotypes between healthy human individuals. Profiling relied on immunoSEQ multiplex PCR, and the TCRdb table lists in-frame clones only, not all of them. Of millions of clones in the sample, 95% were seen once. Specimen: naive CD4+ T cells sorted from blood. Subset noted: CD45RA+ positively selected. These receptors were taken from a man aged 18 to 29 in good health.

DNA of the CDR3: TGTGCCAGCAGCGTTGGGTGGGGAGGAGAGACCCAGTACTTC. Protein sequence: CASSVGWGGETQYF. The chain couples TRBV9 to TRBJ2-5, with D maybe TRBD2 (6 bases). CDR3 length: 14 amino acids. Looked up from germline, CDR1 is SGDLS and CDR2 is YYNGEE. V lost 2 bases to trimming and J lost 4 bases, with 12 bases between them.

The CDR3 DNA reads as TGTGCCAGCTTTTCGGGGGTACAAGAGACCCAGTACTTC. Protein product: CASFSGVQETQYF. V is TRBV6-5 and J is TRBJ2-5; the D gene is possibly TRBD2 (6 bases). Germline CDR1 reads MNHEY; CDR2 reads SVGAGI. V lost 8 bases, J lost 2 bases, and 12 bases lay in between. This CDR3 has 13 residues.

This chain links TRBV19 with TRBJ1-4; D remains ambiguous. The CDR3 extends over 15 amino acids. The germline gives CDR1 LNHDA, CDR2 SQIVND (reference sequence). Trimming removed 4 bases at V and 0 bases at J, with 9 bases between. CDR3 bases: TGTGCCAGTAGTACCCGGGATGCAACTAATGAAAAACTGTTTTTT. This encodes CASSTRDATNEKLFF.

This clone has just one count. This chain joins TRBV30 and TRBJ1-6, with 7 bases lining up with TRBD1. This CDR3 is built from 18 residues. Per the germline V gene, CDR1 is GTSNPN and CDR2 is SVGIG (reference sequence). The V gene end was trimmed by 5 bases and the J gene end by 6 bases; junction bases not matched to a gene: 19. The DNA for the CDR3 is TGTGCCTGGGTAATGGCCCGGGACAGCCTTCTCTCTAATTCACCCCTCCACTTT. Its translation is CAWVMARDSLLSNSPLHF.

The CDR3 spells CASSIGPGRDEKLFF. Written as DNA, the CDR3 is TGTGCCAGTAGTATAGGGCCCGGGAGGGATGAAAAACTGTTTTTT. The chain uses TRBV19 and TRBJ1-4; D remains ambiguous. V was trimmed by 1 base and J by 6 bases, leaving 12 bases between them. Germline CDR1 is LNHDA and CDR2 is SQIVND (reference sequence). The CDR3 sequence is 15 residues long.

DNA for the CDR3: TGTGCCAGCTTAGGACGGATGAACACTGAAGCTTTCTTT. Protein sequence: CASLGRMNTEAFF. V and J are TRBV28 and TRBJ1-1; D unresolved. The CDR3 sequence is 13 residues long. V was clipped by 8 bases and J by 0 bases, with 10 bases between them. The germline CDR1 and CDR2 sequences are MDHEN and SYDVKM. The full variable domain, completed using reference TRBV28 and TRBJ1-1, is DVKVTQSSRYLVKRTGEKVFLECVQDMDHENMFWYRQDPGLGLRLIYFSYDVKMKEKGDIPEGYSVSREKKERFSLILESASTNQTSMYLCASLGRMNTEAFFGQGTRLTVV.

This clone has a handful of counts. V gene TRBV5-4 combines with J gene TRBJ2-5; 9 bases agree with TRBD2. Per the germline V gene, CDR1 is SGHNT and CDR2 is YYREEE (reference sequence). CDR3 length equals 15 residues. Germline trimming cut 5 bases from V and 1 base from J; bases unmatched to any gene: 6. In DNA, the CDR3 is TGTGCCAGCAGAGGGGGGACTAGCCGCCAAGAGACCCAGTACTTC. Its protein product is CASRGGTSRQETQYF.

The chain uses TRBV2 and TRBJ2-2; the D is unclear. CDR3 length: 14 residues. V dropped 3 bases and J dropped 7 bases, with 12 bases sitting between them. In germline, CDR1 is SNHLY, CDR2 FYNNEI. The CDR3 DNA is TGTGCCAGCAGTGATAATCCACACGTCGGGGAGCTGTTTTTT. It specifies CASSDNPHVGELFF.

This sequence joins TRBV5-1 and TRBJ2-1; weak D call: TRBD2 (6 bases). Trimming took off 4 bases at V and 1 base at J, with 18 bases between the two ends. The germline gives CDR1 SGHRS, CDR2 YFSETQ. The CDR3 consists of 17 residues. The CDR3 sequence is CASSPRMLAASYNEQFF. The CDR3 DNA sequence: TGCGCCAGCAGCCCCAGGATGTTAGCGGCATCCTACAATGAGCAGTTCTTC.

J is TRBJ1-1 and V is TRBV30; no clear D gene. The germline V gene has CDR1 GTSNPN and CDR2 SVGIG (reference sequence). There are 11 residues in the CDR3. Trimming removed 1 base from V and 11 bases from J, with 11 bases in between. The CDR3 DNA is TGTGCCTGGAGTGCCGAGGGAGGGGCTTTCTTT. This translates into CAWSAEGGAFF.

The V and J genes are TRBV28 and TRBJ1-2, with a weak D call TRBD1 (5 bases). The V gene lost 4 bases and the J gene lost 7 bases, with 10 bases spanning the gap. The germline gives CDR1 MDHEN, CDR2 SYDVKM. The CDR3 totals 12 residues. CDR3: CASSSLGPGYTF. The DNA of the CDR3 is TGTGCCAGCAGTTCCCTGGGGCCTGGCTACACCTTC.

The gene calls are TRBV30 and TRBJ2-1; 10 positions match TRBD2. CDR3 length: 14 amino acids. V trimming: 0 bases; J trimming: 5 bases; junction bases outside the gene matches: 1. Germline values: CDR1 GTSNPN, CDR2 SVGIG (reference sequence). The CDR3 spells CAWSVSGGNNEQFF. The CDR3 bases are TGTGCCTGGAGTGTTAGCGGGGGGAACAATGAGCAGTTCTTC. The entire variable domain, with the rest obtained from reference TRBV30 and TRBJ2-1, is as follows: SQTIHQWPATLVQPVGSPLSLECTVEGTSNPNLYWYRQAAGRGLQLLFYSVGIGQISSEVPQNLSASRPQDRQFILSSKKLLLSDSGFYLCAWSVSGGNNEQFFGPGTRLTVL.